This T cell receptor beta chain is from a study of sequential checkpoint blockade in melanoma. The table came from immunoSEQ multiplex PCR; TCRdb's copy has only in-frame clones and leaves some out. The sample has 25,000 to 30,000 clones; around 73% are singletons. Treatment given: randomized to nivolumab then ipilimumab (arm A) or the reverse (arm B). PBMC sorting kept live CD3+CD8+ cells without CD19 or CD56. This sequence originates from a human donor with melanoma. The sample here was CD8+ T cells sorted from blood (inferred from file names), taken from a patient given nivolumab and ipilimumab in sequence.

CDR3 coding DNA: TGCGCCAGCAGACAGGTAGCGAACACTGAAGCTTTCTTT. It is translated as CASRQVANTEAFF. The chain has TRBV5-1 and TRBJ1-1, with D possibly being TRBD1 (5 bases). Trimming removed 5 bases at V and 1 base at J, with 9 bases between. Germline loops: CDR1 SGHRS, CDR2 YFSETQ. The CDR3 contains 13 residues.